A single sample is the source of the 15 T cell receptor beta chains below, sequenced in a study of blood T cell repertoires in COVID-19 (dated by TCRdb to about 2020). The protocol used for the library was the immunoSEQ multiplex PCR assay. TCRdb took over this immuneACCESS table, retaining in-frame rearrangements with V and J assigned. Such tables are incomplete; in checked studies, under half of the missing clones stem from an unresolved V gene, and the remainder is unexplained. This sample gives tens of thousands of clones in total; 85% to 90% of them show up just once. The ten largest clonotypes hold 4.5% to 5% of the sample. The sequencing sample was made of peripheral blood. All receptors derive from a woman in her seventies with active COVID-19.

V and J are TRBV28 and TRBJ1-6; 7 bases match TRBD1. V lost 4 bases to trimming and J lost 14 bases; unmatched junction nucleotides: 11. Germline values: CDR1 MDHEN, CDR2 SYDVKM. The CDR3 has 14 residues. CDR3 bases: TGTGCCAGCAGTTCCCATATCGAGGGGGCGGCCCTCCACTTT. It yields the protein CASSSHIEGAALHF.

The chain links TRBV7-2 to TRBJ2-7; no firm D call. Germline CDR1 SGHTA, CDR2 FQGNSA. The germline V and J ends were trimmed by 0 bases and 0 bases, with 9 bases remaining between them. CDR3 size: 15 residues. CDR3 amino acids: CASSLAVTYSYEQYF. The CDR3 nucleotides read TGTGCCAGCAGCTTAGCTGTGACATACTCCTACGAGCAGTACTTC.

CDR3 protein: CASSLRLLAADNEQFF. CDR3 nucleotide sequence: TGTGCCAGCAGCTTACGCCTTTTAGCCGCCGACAATGAGCAGTTCTTC. V usage is TRBV11-3 and J usage is TRBJ2-1; D unclear. Trimming removed 2 bases from V and 5 bases from J, with 16 bases in between. Germline V gene data show CDR1 as SGHNT and CDR2 as YENEEA. The CDR3 consists of 16 residues.

The chain joins TRBV19 to TRBJ2-3, with unresolved D. Germline values: CDR1 LNHDA, CDR2 SQIVND (reference sequence). CDR3 length equals 13 residues. With 1 base removed from V and 1 base from J, the gap between germline ends came to 3 bases. CDR3 amino acids: CASSIAGTDTQYF. CDR3 nucleotide sequence: TGTGCCAGTAGTATAGCAGGCACAGATACGCAGTATTTT.

The rearrangement uses TRBV5-4 and TRBJ2-3; 8 positions match TRBD2. Trimming took 2 bases from V and 5 from J; bases not matched to a gene: 4. The CDR3 sequence is 14 residues long. Germline CDR1 and CDR2: SGHNT and YYREEE (reference sequence). CDR3 DNA sequence: TGTGCCAGCAGCTTAGCGGGGGATATAGATACGCAGTATTTT. Its translation is CASSLAGDIDTQYF.

This clone was detected only once. The chain joins TRBV7-9 to TRBJ2-1, with a weak D call TRBD1 (6 bases). CDR1 is SEHNR and CDR2 is FQNEAQ in the germline V gene (reference sequence). The CDR3 runs to 14 residues. V was clipped by 4 bases and J by 0 bases, with 7 bases between them. In nucleotides, the CDR3 is TGTGCCAGCAGCTCGGACAGCTCCTACAATGAGCAGTTCTTC. The encoded protein is CASSSDSSYNEQFF.

This chain links TRBV4-2 with TRBJ1-2; TRBD1 agrees at 7 bases. Per the germline V gene, CDR1 is LGHNA and CDR2 is YNFKEQ. V was clipped by 5 bases and J by 4 bases; unmatched bases: 10. CDR3 length: 15 amino acids. CDR3 in amino acids: CASSNDRQGFYGYTF. The CDR3 DNA sequence: TGTGCCAGCAGCAACGACCGACAGGGTTTCTATGGCTACACCTTC.

This chain uses TRBV28 with TRBJ1-2, with a possible D match to TRBD1 (5 bases). V shed 10 bases and J shed 0 bases, with 6 bases lying between them. Germline values: CDR1 MDHEN, CDR2 SYDVKM. This CDR3 comprises 11 residues. The CDR3: CATQANYGYTF. For the CDR3, the DNA is TGTGCCACACAGGCTAACTATGGCTACACCTTC.

This clone was found a few times. The gene calls are TRBV28 and TRBJ1-5; 7 bases match TRBD1. The CDR3 has 13 amino acids. V lost 6 bases and J lost 6; bases outside the gene matches: 5. Germline CDR1 is MDHEN and CDR2 is SYDVKM. The CDR3 DNA reads as TGTGCCAGCAGGACAGGGTCTGCTCAGCCCCAGCATTTT. Encoded protein: CASRTGSAQPQHF.

J is TRBJ2-4 and V is TRBV7-2; 7 bases are shared with TRBD1. The CDR3 length is 13 residues. V shed 5 bases and J 9 bases; nucleotides not matched to a gene: 7. Looked up from germline, CDR1 is SGHTA and CDR2 is FQGNSA. CDR3 nucleotide sequence: TGTGCCAGCAGCGCGACAGGGATTGGCATTCAGTACTTC. The encoded protein is CASSATGIGIQYF.

J is TRBJ1-6 and V is TRBV6-5; 8 bases match TRBD1. The germline CDR1 and CDR2 sequences are MNHEY and SVGAGI. The CDR3 spans 16 residues. The V gene end was trimmed by 0 bases and the J gene end by 9 bases; junction bases not matched to a gene: 7. CDR3 amino acids: CASSYSRTGKSSPLHF. In nucleotides, the CDR3 is TGTGCCAGCAGTTACTCCCGGACAGGGAAGAGTTCACCCCTCCACTTT.

The chain uses TRBV2 and TRBJ2-2, with a weak D call TRBD1 (5 bases). The V gene's germline CDR1 is SNHLY and CDR2 FYNNEI. The CDR3 extends over 14 amino acids. V was pared by 6 bases and J by 1 base, with 9 bases between. The CDR3 region has the DNA TGTGCCAGCAGAGGGGCCCTGAACACCGGGGAGCTGTTTTTT. This codes for CASRGALNTGELFF.

This clone has just a few counts. The chain joins TRBV19 to TRBJ1-5; 10 bases agree with TRBD1. The germline V gene has CDR1 LNHDA and CDR2 SQIVND (reference sequence). V dropped 9 bases and J dropped 6; count of bases not matched to a gene: 11. CDR3 length: 15 residues. The CDR3 DNA reads as TGTGCCAGCGGCAGGGGGACAGGGGACGGTCAGCCCCAGCATTTT. As protein: CASGRGTGDGQPQHF.

The chain links TRBV7-8 to TRBJ1-4; 10 bases are a match to TRBD1. This CDR3 spans 16 amino acids. Germline CDR1 and CDR2: SGHVS and FQNEAQ. V dropped 5 bases and J dropped 10; count of bases not matched to a gene: 13. CDR3 coding DNA: TGTGCCAGCAGCCCTTTTAGCGGACAGGGGGTTGTAAAACTGTTTTTT. This encodes CASSPFSGQGVVKLFF.

J is TRBJ1-5 and V is TRBV2; D gene ambiguous. The CDR3 is 14 residues long. V was trimmed by 5 bases and J by 0 bases, leaving 8 bases between them. Germline values: CDR1 SNHLY, CDR2 FYNNEI. Here the CDR3 DNA reads TGTGCCAGCAGTTCGGGTTATAGCAATCAGCCCCAGCATTTT. It codes for CASSSGYSNQPQHF.